One and the same sample provided the 3 T cell receptor beta chains below, sequenced in a study of response to subunit inactivated influenza vaccine. Each CDR3 protein gets one entry after TCRdb re-called the RT-PCR reads with MiXCR. The repertoire holds about 500,000 distinct CDR3 sequences, with approximately 15% as singletons. The sample here was CD4+ T cells sorted from PBMCs, taken less than 30 months after vaccination. These receptors came from a man between 50 and 69 years old who received an inactivated influenza vaccine.

CDR3 nucleotides: TGCAGTGCTAGCTGGGCCTCACGGAGCACAGATACGCAGTATTTT. Its protein product is CSASWASRSTDTQYF. The chain is built from TRBV20-1 and TRBJ2-3; unclear D gene. The V end was cut by 3 bases, the J end by 0 bases, with 13 bases between. In germline, CDR1 is DFQATT, CDR2 SNEGSKA (reference sequence). The CDR3 covers 15 residues.

This clonotype was counted ten times or more. The chain has TRBV6-5 and TRBJ2-7; D gene unclear. The V end was cut by 0 bases, the J end by 6 bases, with 12 bases between. The CDR3 extends over 14 amino acids. Germline CDR1 MNHEY, CDR2 SVGAGI. CDR3 sequence: CASSYSMSSVEQYF. The DNA of the CDR3 is TGTGCCAGCAGTTACTCGATGTCTAGTGTCGAGCAGTACTTC.

The CDR3 is CASSYGTAYNEQFF. The CDR3 nucleotides read TGTGCCAGCAGTTACGGGACAGCCTACAATGAGCAGTTCTTC. The chain joins TRBV6-2 or TRBV6-3 to TRBJ2-1, with 7 positions matching TRBD1. The CDR3 is 14 amino acids. The germline V gene encodes CDR1 MNHEY and CDR2 SVGEGT. The V gene end was trimmed by 2 bases and the J gene end by 2 bases; junction bases not matched to a gene: 0.